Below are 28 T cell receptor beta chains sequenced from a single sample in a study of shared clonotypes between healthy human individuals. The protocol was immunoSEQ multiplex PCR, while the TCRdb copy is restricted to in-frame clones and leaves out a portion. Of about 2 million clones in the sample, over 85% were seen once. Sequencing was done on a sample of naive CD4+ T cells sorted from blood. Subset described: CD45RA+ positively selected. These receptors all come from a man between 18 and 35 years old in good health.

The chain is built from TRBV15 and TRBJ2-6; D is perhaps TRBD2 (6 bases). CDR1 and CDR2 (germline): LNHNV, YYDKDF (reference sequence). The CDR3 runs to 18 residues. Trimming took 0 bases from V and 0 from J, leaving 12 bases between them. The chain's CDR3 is CATSREGGSHSGANVLTF. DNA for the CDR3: TGTGCCACCAGCAGAGAGGGGGGTTCCCACTCTGGGGCCAACGTCCTGACTTTC.

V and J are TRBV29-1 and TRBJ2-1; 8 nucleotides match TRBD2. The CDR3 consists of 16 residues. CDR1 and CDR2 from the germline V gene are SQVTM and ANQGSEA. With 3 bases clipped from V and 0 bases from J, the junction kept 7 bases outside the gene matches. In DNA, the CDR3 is TGCAGCGTTGATCCCTTCACTAGCGGCTCCTACAATGAGCAGTTCTTC. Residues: CSVDPFTSGSYNEQFF.

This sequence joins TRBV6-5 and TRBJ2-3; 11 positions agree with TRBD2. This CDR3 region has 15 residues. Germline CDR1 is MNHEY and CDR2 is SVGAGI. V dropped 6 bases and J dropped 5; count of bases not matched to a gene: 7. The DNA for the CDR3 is TGTGCCAGCAGAACTAGCGGGAGTGCTATAGATACGCAGTATTTT. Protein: CASRTSGSAIDTQYF.

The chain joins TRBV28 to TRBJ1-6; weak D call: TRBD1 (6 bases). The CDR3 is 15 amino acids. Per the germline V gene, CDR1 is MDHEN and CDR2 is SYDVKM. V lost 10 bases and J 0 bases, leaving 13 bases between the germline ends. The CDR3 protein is CATQDRGSYNSPLHF. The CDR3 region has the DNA TGTGCCACTCAGGACAGAGGCTCCTATAATTCACCCCTCCACTTT.

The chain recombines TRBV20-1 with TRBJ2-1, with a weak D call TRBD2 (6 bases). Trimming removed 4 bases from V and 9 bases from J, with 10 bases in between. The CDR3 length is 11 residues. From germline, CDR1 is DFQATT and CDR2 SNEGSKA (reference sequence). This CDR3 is CSATEGGEQFF. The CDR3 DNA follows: TGCAGTGCTACGGAGGGTGGTGAGCAGTTCTTC.

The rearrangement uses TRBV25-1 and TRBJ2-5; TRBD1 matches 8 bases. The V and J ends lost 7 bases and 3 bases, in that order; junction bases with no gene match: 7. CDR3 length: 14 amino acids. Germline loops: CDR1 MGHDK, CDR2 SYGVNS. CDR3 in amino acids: CASTQTGVKETQYF. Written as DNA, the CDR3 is TGTGCCAGCACCCAGACAGGGGTAAAAGAGACCCAGTACTTC. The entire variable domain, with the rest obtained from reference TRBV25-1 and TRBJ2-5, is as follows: EADIYQTPRYLVIGTGKKITLECSQTMGHDKMYWYQQDPGMELHLIHYSYGVNSTEKGDLSSESTVSRIRTEHFPLTLESARPSHTSQYLCASTQTGVKETQYFGPGTRLLVL.

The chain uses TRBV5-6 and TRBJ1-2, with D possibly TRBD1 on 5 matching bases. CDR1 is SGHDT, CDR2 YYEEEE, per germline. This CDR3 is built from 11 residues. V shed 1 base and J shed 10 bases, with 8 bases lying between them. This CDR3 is CASSLFRVYTF. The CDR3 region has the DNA TGTGCCAGCAGCTTGTTCAGGGTCTACACCTTC.

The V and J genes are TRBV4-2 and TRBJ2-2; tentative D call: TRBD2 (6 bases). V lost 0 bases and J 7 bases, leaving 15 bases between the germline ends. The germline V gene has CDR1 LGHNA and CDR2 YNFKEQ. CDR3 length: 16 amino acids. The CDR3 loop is CASSQDLEGTYGELFF. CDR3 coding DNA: TGTGCCAGCAGCCAAGATTTGGAGGGAACTTACGGGGAGCTGTTTTTT.

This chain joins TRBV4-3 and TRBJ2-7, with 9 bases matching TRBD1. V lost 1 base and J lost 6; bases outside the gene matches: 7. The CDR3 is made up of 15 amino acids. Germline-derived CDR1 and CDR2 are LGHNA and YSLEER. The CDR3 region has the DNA TGCGCCAGCAGCCAAGTTGGACAGGGGATCGGCGAGCAGTACTTC. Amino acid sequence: CASSQVGQGIGEQYF.

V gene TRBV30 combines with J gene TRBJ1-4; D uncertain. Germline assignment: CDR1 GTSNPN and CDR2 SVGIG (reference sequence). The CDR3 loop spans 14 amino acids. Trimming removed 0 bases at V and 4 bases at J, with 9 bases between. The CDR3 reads CAWSVLRGNEKLFF. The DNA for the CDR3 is TGTGCCTGGAGTGTATTACGGGGTAATGAAAAACTGTTTTTT.

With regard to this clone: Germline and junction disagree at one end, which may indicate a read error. The CDR3 nucleotides read TGTGCCAGTTCACAGGGGGAGAGCTCCTACGAGCAGTACTTC. This translates into CASSQGESSYEQYF. The genes are TRBV18 and TRBJ2-7, with 8 bases matching TRBD1. The CDR3 has 14 amino acids. Germline V gives CDR1 KGHSH, CDR2 LQKENI. Based on the CDR3 plus reference TRBV18 and TRBJ2-7, the full variable domain is NAGVMQNPRHLVRRRGQEARLRCSPMKGHSHVYWYRQLPEEGLKFMVYLQKENIIDESGMPKERFSAEFPKEGPSILRIQQVVRGDSAAYFCASSQGESSYEQYFGPGTRLTVT.

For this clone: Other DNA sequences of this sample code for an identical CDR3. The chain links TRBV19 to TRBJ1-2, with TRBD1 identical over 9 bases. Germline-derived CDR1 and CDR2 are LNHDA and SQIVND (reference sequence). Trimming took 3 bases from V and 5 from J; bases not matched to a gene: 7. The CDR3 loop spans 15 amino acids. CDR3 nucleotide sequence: TGTGCCAGTAGTATTGGGACAGGGAGCGCGTATGGCTACACCTTC. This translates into CASSIGTGSAYGYTF.

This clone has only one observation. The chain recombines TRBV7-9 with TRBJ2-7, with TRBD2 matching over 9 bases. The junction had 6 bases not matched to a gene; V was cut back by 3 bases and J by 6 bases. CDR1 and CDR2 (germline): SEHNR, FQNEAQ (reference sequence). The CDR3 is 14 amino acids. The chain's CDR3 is CASSLSSGATEQYF. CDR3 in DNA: TGTGCCAGCAGCTTGTCTAGCGGGGCTACCGAGCAGTACTTC.

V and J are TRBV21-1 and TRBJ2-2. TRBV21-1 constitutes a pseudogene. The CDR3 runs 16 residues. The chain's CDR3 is CASSKGRAGTTGELFF. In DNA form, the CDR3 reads TGTGCCAGCAGCAAAGGGCGGGCAGGGACCACCGGGGAGCTGTTTTTT.

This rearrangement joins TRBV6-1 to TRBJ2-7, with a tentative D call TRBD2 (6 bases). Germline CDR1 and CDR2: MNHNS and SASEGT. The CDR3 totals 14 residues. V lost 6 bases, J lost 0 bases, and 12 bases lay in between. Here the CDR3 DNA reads TGTGCCAGCAGAGGACTACCCAGCTCCTACGAGCAGTACTTC. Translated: CASRGLPSSYEQYF.

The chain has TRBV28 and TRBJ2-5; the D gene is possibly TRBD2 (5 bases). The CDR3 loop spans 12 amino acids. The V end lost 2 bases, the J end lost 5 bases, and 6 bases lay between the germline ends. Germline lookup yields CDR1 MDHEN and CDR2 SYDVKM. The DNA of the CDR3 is TGTGCCAGCAGTTTAACTAGTGAGACCCAGTACTTC. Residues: CASSLTSETQYF.

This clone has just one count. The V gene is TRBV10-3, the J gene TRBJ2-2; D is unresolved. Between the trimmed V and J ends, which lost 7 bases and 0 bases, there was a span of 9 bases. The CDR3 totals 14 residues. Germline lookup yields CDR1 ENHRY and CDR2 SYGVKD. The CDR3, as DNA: TGTGCCATCACCCAGGTCTCGAACACCGGGGAGCTGTTTTTT. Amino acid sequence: CAITQVSNTGELFF.

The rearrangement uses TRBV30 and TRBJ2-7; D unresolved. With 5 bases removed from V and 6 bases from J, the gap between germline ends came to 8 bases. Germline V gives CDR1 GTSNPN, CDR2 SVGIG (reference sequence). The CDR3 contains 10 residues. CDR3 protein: CAWGNPEQYF. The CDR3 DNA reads TGTGCCTGGGGAAACCCCGAGCAGTACTTC.

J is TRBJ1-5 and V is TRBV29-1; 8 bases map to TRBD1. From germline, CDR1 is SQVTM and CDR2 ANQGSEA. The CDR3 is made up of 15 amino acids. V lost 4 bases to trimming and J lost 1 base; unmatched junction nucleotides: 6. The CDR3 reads CSVALGTGSNQPQHF. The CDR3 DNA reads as TGCAGCGTTGCCCTCGGGACAGGCAGCAATCAGCCCCAGCATTTT.

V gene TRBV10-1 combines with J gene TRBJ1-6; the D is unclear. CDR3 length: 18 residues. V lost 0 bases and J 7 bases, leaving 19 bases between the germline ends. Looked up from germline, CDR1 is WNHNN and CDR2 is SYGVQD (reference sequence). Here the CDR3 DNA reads TGCGCCAGCAGTGAGTCCTATACCAATTTCCCTTTCAATTCACCCCTCCACTTT. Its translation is CASSESYTNFPFNSPLHF.

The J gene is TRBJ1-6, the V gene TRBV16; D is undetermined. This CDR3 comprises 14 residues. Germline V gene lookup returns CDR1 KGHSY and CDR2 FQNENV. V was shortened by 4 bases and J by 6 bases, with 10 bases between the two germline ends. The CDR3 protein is CASSPGLTNSPLHF. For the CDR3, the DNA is TGTGCCAGCAGCCCTGGGCTGACTAATTCACCCCTCCACTTT.

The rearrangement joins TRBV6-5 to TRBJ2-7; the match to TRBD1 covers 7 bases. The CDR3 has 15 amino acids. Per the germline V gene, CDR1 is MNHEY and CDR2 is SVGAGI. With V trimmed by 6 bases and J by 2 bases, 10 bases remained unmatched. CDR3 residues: CASSRDREPPYEQYF. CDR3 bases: TGTGCCAGCAGCCGTGACAGGGAGCCTCCCTACGAGCAGTACTTC.

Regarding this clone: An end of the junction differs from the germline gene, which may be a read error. The CDR3, as DNA: TGTGCTAGCAGCCGAGACTCTGGAAACACCATATATTTT. Protein product: CASSRDSGNTIYF. This chain joins TRBV7-7 and TRBJ1-3; unclear D gene. Germline V gene data show CDR1 as SSHAT and CDR2 as FNYEAQ (reference sequence). The CDR3 covers 13 residues.

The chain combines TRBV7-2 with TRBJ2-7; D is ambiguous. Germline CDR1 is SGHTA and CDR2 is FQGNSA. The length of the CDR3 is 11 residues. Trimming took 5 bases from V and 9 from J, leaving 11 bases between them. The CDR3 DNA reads TGTGCCAGCAGCCAATCCGCCGCGCAGTACTTC. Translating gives CASSQSAAQYF.

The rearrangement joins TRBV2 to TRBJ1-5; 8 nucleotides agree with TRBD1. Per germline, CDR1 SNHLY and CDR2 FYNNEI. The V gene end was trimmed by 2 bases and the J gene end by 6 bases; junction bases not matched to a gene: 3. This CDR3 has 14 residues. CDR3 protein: CASSESGGGQPQHF. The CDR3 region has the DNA TGTGCCAGCAGTGAATCAGGGGGCGGTCAGCCCCAGCATTTT.

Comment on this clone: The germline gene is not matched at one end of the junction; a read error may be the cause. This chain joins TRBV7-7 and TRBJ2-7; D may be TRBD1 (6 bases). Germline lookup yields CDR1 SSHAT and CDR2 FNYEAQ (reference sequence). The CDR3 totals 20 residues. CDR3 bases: TGTGCTAGCAGCTTGCATGCACAGGGTATTTTAATAGGCCCAGTGGACGAGCAGTACTTC. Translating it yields CASSLHAQGILIGPVDEQYF.

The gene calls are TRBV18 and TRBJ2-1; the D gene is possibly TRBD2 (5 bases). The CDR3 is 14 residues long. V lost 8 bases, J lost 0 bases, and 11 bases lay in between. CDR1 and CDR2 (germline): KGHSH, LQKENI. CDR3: CASLGSSSYNEQFF. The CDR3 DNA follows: TGTGCCAGCCTGGGGAGTAGCTCCTACAATGAGCAGTTCTTC.

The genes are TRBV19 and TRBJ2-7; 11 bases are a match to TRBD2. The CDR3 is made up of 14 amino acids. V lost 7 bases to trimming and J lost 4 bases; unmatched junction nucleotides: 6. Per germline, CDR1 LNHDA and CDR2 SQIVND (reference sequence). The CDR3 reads CASKETSGTYEQYF. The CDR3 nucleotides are TGTGCCAGTAAGGAGACTAGCGGGACGTACGAGCAGTACTTC.